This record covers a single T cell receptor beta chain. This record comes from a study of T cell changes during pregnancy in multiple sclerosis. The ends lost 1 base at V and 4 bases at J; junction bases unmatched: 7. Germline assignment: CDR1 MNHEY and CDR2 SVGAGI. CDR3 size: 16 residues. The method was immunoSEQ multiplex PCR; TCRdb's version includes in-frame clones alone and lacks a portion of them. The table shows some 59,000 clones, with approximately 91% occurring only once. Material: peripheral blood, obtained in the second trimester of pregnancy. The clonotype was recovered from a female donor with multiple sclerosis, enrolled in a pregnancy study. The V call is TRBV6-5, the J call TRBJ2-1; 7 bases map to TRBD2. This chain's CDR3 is CASSYFPSGPYNEQFF. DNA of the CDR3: TGTGCCAGCAGTTACTTTCCTAGCGGACCGTACAATGAGCAGTTCTTC.